The sequence of this TCR beta chain was determined in a study of control samples from healthy donors and cancer patients. The CDR3 consists of 14 residues. Germline loops: CDR1 LNHDA, CDR2 SQIVND (reference sequence). V was trimmed by 5 bases and J by 4 bases, leaving 14 bases between them. TCRdb's copy holds only in-frame clones and misses some; the assay was immunoSEQ multiplex PCR. The top ten clones hold around 5.4% of a sample with over 150,000 clones, approximately 94% of them seen once. The TCR was taken from a middle-aged man in good health. This chain uses TRBV19 with TRBJ1-1; no clear D. What was sequenced was blood. CDR3 region: CASSALLASTEAFF. The CDR3 region has the DNA TGTGCCAGTAGTGCACTCCTGGCGAGCACTGAAGCTTTCTTT. Full variable domain (missing parts from reference TRBV19 and TRBJ1-1): DGGITQSPKYLFRKEGQNVTLSCEQNLNHDAMYWYRQDPGQGLRLIYYSQIVNDFQKGDIAEGYSVSREKKESFPLTVTSAQKNPTAFYLCASSALLASTEAFFGQGTRLTVV.